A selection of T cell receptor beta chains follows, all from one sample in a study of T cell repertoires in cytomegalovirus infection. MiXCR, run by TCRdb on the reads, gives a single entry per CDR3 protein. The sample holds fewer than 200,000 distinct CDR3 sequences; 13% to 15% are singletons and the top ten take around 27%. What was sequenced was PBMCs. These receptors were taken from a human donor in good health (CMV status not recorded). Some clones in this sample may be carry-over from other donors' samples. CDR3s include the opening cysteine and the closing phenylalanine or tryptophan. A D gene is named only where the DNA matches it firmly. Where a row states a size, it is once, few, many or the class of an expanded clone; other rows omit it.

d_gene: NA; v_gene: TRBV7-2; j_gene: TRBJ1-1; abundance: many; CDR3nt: TGTGCCAGCAGCGCCCGGGGGGGAGCAGCTTTCTTT; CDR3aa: CASSARGGAAFF
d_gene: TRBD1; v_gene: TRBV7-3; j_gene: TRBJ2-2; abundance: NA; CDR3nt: TGTGCCAGCAGCTCCGGACAGGGGAGGTCCGGGGAGCTGTTTTTT; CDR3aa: CASSSGQGRSGELFF
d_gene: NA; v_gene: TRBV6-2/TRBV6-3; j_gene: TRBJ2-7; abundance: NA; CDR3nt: TGTGCCAGCAGCTCCCGGGTACCCTACGAGCAGTACTTC; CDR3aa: CASSSRVPYEQYF
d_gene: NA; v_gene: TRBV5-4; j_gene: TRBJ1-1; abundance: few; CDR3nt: TGTGCCAGCAGCCGAAGAGGCCGGGGGTGGTCGCCGAACACTGAAGCTTTCTTT; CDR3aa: CASSRRGRGWSPNTEAFF
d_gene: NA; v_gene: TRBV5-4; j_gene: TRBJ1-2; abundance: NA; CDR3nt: TGTGCCAGCAGCTTGAGAGGTTCGGAAGGCTACACCTTC; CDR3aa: CASSLRGSEGYTF
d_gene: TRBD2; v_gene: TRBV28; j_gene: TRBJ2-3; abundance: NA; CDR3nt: TGTGCCAGCCGTACTCCTAGCGGTAAAACAGATACGCAGTATTTT; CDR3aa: CASRTPSGKTDTQYF
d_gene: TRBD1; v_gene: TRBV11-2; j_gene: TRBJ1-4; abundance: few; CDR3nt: TGTGCCAGCAGCCCTAGACAGGGGGATACTAATGAAAAACTGTTTTTT; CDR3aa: CASSPRQGDTNEKLFF
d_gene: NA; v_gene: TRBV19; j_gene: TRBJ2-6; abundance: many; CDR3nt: TGTGCCAGTAGTATCCGGGATCGACAGGTTGCCGGGGCCAACGTCCTGACTTTC; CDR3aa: CASSIRDRQVAGANVLTF
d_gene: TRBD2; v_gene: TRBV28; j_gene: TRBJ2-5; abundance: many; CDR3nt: TGTGCCAGCAGCCAGCAACTCATACTAGCGGGAGGCCAAGAGACCCAGTACTTC; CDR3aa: CASSQQLILAGGQETQYF
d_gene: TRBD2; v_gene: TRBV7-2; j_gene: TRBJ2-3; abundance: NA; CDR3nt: TGTGCCAGCAGCCGCTTCCTAGCGGGTCCGCAGTATTTT; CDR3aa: CASSRFLAGPQYF
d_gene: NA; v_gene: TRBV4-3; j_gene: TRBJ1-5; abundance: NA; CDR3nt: TGCGCCAGCAGCCAAGAACTACGGAGCAATCAGCCCCAGCATTTT; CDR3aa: CASSQELRSNQPQHF
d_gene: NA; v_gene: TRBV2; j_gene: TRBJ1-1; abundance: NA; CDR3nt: TGTGCCAGCACCATTTGGGAACCATCCGTGGCTTTCTTT; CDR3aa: CASTIWEPSVAFF
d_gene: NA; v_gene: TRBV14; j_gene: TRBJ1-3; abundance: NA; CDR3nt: TGTGCCAGCAGCCCCCGGCGGGAGGAGAGAAACACCATATATTTT; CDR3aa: CASSPRREERNTIYF
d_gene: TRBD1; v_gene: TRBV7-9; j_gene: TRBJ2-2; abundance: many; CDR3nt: TGTGCCAGCAGCTTATGGGACAGCCCCACCGGGGAGCTGTTTTTT; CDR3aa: CASSLWDSPTGELFF
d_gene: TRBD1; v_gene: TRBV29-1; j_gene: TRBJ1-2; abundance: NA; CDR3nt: TGCAGCGTTGGTCAGGGGGAAAAGCAACTCGGCTACACCTTC; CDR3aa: CSVGQGEKQLGYTF
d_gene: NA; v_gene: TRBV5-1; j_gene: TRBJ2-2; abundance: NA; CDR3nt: TGCGCCAGCAGCTTCGAGGTCAACACCGGGGAGCTGTTTTTT; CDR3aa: CASSFEVNTGELFF
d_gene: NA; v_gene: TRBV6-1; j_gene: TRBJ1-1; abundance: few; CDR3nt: TGTGCCAGCGGGGTAGGACCGAACACTGAAGCTTTCTTT; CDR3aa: CASGVGPNTEAFF
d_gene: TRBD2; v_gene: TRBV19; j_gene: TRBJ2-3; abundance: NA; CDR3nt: TGTGCCAGTAGTAGCGGGAGAAGTACAGATACGCAGTATTTT; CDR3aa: CASSSGRSTDTQYF
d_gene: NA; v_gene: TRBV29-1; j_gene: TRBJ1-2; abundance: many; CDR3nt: TGCAGCGTTGTAGAGGTCACCTCGGGCTATGGCTACACCTTC; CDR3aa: CSVVEVTSGYGYTF
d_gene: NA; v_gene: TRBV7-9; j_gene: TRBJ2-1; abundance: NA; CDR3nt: TGTGCCAGCAGCGCAAGGGGCCAGGGGTGGCACAATGAGCAGTTCTTC; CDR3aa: CASSARGQGWHNEQFF
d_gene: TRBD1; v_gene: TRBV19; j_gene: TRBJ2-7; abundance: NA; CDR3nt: TGTGCCAGTAGATCCGGGACAGGGGGCGGGGAGCAGTACTTC; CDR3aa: CASRSGTGGGEQYF
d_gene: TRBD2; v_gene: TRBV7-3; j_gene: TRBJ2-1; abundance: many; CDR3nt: TGTGCCAGCAGCTTAGGGGGACTAGCGGGCAATGAGCAGTTCTTC; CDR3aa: CASSLGGLAGNEQFF
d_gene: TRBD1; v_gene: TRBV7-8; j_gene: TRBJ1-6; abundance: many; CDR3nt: TGTGCCAGCAGCTTCGACTTCTGGACAGGGAGCTCCTATAATTCACCCCTCCACTTT; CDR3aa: CASSFDFWTGSSYNSPLHF
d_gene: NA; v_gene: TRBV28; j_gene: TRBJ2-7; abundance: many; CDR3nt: TGTGCCAGCAGTTTCGGGCAGGGTGACGAGCAGTACTTC; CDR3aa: CASSFGQGDEQYF
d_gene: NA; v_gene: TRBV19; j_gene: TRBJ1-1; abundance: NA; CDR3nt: TGTGCCAGTACCCTTAGCCGGGGGACGGAAGCTTTCTTT; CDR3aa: CASTLSRGTEAFF
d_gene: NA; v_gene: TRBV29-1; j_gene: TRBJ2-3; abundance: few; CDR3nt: TGCAGCGTTTCCCCATTCGCTAGCACAGATACGCAGTATTTT; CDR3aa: CSVSPFASTDTQYF
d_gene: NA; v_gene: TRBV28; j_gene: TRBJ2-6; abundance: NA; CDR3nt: TGTGCCAGCGGACAGTTGAGCTCTGGGGCCAACGTCCTGACTTTC; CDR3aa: CASGQLSSGANVLTF
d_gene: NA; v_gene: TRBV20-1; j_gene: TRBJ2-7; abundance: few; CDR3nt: TGCAGTGCTACTCGGGACTCCTACGAGCAGTACTTC; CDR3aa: CSATRDSYEQYF
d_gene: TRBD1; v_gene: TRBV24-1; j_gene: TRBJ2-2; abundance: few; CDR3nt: TGTGCCACCAGTGACCCCCCACAGGGGCTCCACACCGGGGAGCTGTTTTTT; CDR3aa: CATSDPPQGLHTGELFF
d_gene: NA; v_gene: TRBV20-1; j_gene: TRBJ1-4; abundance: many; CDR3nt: TGCAGTGCTAGAGATTCCCCTTTCTCAACTAATGAAAAACTGTTTTTT; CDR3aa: CSARDSPFSTNEKLFF
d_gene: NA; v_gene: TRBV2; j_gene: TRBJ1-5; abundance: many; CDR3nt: TGTGCCAGCAAGGCTTCCAATCAGCCCCAGCATTTT; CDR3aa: CASKASNQPQHF
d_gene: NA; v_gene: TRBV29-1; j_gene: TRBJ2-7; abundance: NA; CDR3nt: TGCAGTTTAAGAGACAGCTCCTACGAGCAGTACTTC; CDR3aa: CSLRDSSYEQYF
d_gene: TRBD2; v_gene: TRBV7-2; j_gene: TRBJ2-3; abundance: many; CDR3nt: TGTGCCAGCAGCGGGGGGAGCGGGAGAGGGGGCACAGATACGCAGTATTTT; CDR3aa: CASSGGSGRGGTDTQYF
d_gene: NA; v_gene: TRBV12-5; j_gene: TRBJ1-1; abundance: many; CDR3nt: TGTGCTAGTGGTTTGGGCAGGACTCGAATTGAAGCTTTCTTT; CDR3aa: CASGLGRTRIEAFF
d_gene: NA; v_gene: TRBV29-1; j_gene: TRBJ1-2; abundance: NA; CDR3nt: TGCAGCGTTACAGCTAACTATGGCTACACCTTC; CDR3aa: CSVTANYGYTF
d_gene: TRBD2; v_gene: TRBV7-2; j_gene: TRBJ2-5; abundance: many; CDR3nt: TGTGCCAGCCGGAGCGGGGTCGGGACCCAGTACTTC; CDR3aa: CASRSGVGTQYF
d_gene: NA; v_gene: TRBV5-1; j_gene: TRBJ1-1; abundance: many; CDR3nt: TGCGCCAGCAGCTTGTTGGGGATGAACACTGAAGCTTTCTTT; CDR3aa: CASSLLGMNTEAFF
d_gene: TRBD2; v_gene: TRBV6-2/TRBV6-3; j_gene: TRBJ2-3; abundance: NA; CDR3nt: TGTGCCAGCAACAGCGGGATACGCACAGATACGCAGTATTTT; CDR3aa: CASNSGIRTDTQYF
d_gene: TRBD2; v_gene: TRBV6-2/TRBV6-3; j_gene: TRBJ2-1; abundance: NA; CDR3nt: TGTGCCAGCAGTTCCTTGCTGACTAGCGGGTCCTACAATGAGCAGTTCTTC; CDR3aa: CASSSLLTSGSYNEQFF
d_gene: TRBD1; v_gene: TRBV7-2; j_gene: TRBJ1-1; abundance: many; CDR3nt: TGTGCCAGCAGCTATTTCCCAGGGGGCACTGAAGCTTTCTTT; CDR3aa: CASSYFPGGTEAFF
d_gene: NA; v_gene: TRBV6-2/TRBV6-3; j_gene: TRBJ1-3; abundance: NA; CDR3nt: TGTGCCAGCAGTTACCAAGACTGGGACGGAAACACCATATATTTT; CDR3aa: CASSYQDWDGNTIYF
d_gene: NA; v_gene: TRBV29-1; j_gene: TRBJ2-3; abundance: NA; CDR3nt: TGCAGCGTTGAAGCAGGGACAGATACGCAGTATTTT; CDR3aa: CSVEAGTDTQYF
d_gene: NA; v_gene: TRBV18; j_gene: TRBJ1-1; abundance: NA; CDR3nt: TGTGCCAGCTCACTCGGGACGCCCAACACTGAAGATTTCTTT; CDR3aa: CASSLGTPNTEDFF
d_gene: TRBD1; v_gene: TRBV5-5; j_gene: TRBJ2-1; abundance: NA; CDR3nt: TGTGCCAGCAGCTTGGTAAGGGGGCTTTCCTACAATGAGCAGTTCTTC; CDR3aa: CASSLVRGLSYNEQFF
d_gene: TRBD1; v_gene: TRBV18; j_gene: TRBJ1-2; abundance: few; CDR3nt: TGTGCCAGCTCACCGCGTGAGGGGGCGTATGGCTACACCTTC; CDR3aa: CASSPREGAYGYTF
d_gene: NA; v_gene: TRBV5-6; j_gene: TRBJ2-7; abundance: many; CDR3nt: TGTGCCAGCAGCAGTTCCCCCGGGACTGTCTCCTACGAGCAGTACTTC; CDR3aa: CASSSSPGTVSYEQYF
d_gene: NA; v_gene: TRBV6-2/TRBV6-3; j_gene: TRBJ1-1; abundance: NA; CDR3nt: TGTGCCACCCTCCCGGAGGCCGGTACGAACACTGAAGCTTTCTTT; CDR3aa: CATLPEAGTNTEAFF
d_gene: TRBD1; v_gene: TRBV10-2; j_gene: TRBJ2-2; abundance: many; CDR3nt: TGCGCCAGCAGTTTCTTTACAGGGGCCGGGGAGCTGTTTTTT; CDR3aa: CASSFFTGAGELFF
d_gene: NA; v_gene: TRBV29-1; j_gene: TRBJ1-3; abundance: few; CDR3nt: TGCAGCGTTATAATTCTACAGGGACGAGCGCGAAACACCATATATTTT; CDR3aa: CSVIILQGRARNTIYF
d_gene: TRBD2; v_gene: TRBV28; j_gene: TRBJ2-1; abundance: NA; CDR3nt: TGTGCCAGCAGTTTCGGGGGGTACTCCTACAATGAGCAGTTCTTC; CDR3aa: CASSFGGYSYNEQFF
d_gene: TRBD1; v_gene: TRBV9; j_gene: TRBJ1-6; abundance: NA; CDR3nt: TGTGCCAGCAACAGGGGGGGTCAGGGTGATTCACCCCTCCACTTT; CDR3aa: CASNRGGQGDSPLHF
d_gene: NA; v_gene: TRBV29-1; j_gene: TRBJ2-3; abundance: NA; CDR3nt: TGCAGCGTTGAAGGAGAGGGTGGATTCGTCACAGATACGCAGTATTTT; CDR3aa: CSVEGEGGFVTDTQYF
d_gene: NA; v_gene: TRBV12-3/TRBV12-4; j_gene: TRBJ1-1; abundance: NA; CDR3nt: TGTGCCAGCAGTTTACGGGGGAGTAACACTGAAGCTTTCTTT; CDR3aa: CASSLRGSNTEAFF